The 15 T cell receptor beta chains presented below share a single source sample, sequenced in a study of CD8 T cells in ankylosing spondylitis. The antigens these receptors bind are not known. Overall study results and limits: Made up of under ten highly homologous variants, a TCR beta motif appeared characteristic of ankylosing spondylitis blood.

TCRdb reprocessed the 5' RACE reads via MiXCR and lists one record per CDR3 protein. The sample gives 350,000 to 450,000 distinct CDR3 sequences, roughly 26% of which show up once; 0.89% is in the top ten. The sequenced sample consisted of blood, either unsorted or a sorted T cell fraction (not recorded which). These receptors were collected from a male donor with ankylosing spondylitis.

This chain joins TRBV6-1 and TRBJ2-7; the D is unclear. This CDR3 region has 13 residues. Germline V gene data show CDR1 as MNHNS and CDR2 as SASEGT. V lost 0 bases and J lost 7, with 10 bases in between. The CDR3 spells CASSEAPFREQYV. The DNA of the CDR3 is TGTGCCAGCAGTGAAGCGCCCTTCCGTGAGCAGTACGTC.

The chain joins TRBV29-1 to TRBJ2-2; 12 positions agree with TRBD2. The CDR3 has 15 amino acids. In germline, CDR1 is SQVTM, CDR2 ANQGSEA. V dropped 4 bases and J dropped 0; count of bases not matched to a gene: 0. The CDR3 DNA sequence: TGCAGCGTTGGGACTAGCGGGGCGAACACCGGGGAGCTGTTTTTT. Translation: CSVGTSGANTGELFF.

This clonotype was recorded a few times. The gene calls are TRBV12-3 or TRBV12-4 and TRBJ1-1; TRBD1 matches 10 bases. V was clipped by 7 bases and J by 6 bases; unmatched bases: 11. This CDR3 is built from 15 residues. The CDR3 DNA sequence: TGTGCCAGCACCCTAATGACAGGGGGCCTGGCTGAAGCTTTCTTT. The encoded protein is CASTLMTGGLAEAFF.

V usage is TRBV20-1 and J usage is TRBJ1-5; TRBD1 aligns across 11 bases. This CDR3 is 18 amino acids long. Looked up from germline, CDR1 is DFQATT and CDR2 is SNEGSKA (reference sequence). V dropped 0 bases and J dropped 0; count of bases not matched to a gene: 7. CDR3 amino acids: CSAREGTGGIYSNQPQHF. CDR3 DNA: TGCAGTGCTAGAGAGGGGACAGGGGGAATATATAGCAATCAGCCCCAGCATTTT.

This clonotype has at least ten counts. This rearrangement joins TRBV3-1 to TRBJ1-1; D gene uncertain. The V gene lost 5 bases and the J gene lost 11 bases, with 12 bases spanning the gap. The V gene's germline CDR1 is LGHDT and CDR2 YNNKEL (reference sequence). The CDR3 has 11 amino acids. CDR3 sequence: CASSSWKGAFF. The CDR3 DNA is TGTGCCAGCAGCTCTTGGAAAGGGGCTTTCTTT.

This clonotype appeared many times. The chain employs TRBV7-2 and TRBJ2-2; D is perhaps TRBD2 (6 bases). CDR3 size: 15 residues. Germline assignment: CDR1 SGHTA and CDR2 FQGNSA. Trimming removed 2 bases at V and 4 bases at J, with 11 bases between. CDR3 region: CASSLPGLGTGELFF. Written as DNA, the CDR3 is TGTGCCAGCAGCTTACCGGGACTGGGCACCGGGGAGCTGTTTTTT. Filled out from reference TRBV7-2 and TRBJ2-2, the complete variable domain reads GAGVSQSPSNKVTEKGKDVELRCDPISGHTALYWYRQSLGQGLEFLIYFQGNSAPDKSGLPSDRFSAERTGGSVSTLTIQRTQQEDSAVYLCASSLPGLGTGELFFGEGSRLTVL.

This clonotype occurred many times. This rearrangement joins TRBV12-3 or TRBV12-4 to TRBJ1-1; the D gene is possibly TRBD1 (5 bases). This CDR3 has 14 residues. V dropped 5 bases and J dropped 8 bases, with 18 bases sitting between them. The CDR3 DNA reads TGTGCCAGCAGTCTAGGGGAGACGGCCCAGGAAGCTTTCTTT. It yields the protein CASSLGETAQEAFF.

This clonotype showed up just a few times. The V and J genes are TRBV7-2 and TRBJ1-6; unclear D gene. The CDR3 extends over 15 amino acids. Germline V CDR1 and CDR2: SGHTA, FQGNSA. V gave up 5 bases and J gave up 6 bases, with 14 bases separating them. CDR3 in amino acids: CASSPQRWRNSPLHF. In DNA form, the CDR3 reads TGTGCCAGCAGCCCCCAGAGATGGCGTAATTCACCCCTCCACTTT.

The chain couples TRBV27 to TRBJ1-2; D is unclear. Germline V gene lookup returns CDR1 MNHEY and CDR2 SMNVEV (reference sequence). This CDR3 has 15 amino acids. V was clipped by 0 bases and J by 5 bases, with 13 bases between them. The CDR3 DNA is TGTGCCAGCAGTTTATCGGGCGGGTCAAAGTATGGCTACACCTTC. Translated, it gives CASSLSGGSKYGYTF.

This sequence joins TRBV7-2 and TRBJ1-4, with 9 bases lining up with TRBD1. There are 17 residues in the CDR3. The V segment lost 5 bases and the J segment 1 base; nucleotides outside the gene matches: 8. Germline V lookup: CDR1 SGHTA, CDR2 FQGNSA. This CDR3 is CASSPQGGQGTNEKLFF. Written as DNA, the CDR3 is TGTGCCAGCAGCCCCCAGGGGGGACAGGGAACTAATGAAAAACTGTTTTTT.

V and J are TRBV2 and TRBJ2-1; 13 positions agree with TRBD2. The CDR3 is 18 residues long. Trimming at V came to 6 bases and at J to 4 bases, leaving 12 bases not matched to a gene. Germline V gene sequence: CDR1 SNHLY, CDR2 FYNNEI. This CDR3 reads CASRDGLAGVLIYNEQFF. The CDR3 DNA reads TGTGCCAGCAGAGACGGACTAGCGGGAGTACTAATTTACAATGAGCAGTTCTTC.

V is TRBV5-1 and J is TRBJ2-3, with a weak D call TRBD1 (5 bases). The CDR3 covers 15 residues. V shed 7 bases and J shed 0 bases, with 15 bases lying between them. Germline V gene lookup returns CDR1 SGHRS and CDR2 YFSETQ. Here the CDR3 DNA reads TGCGCCAGCTGTCGGACAAACCCTAGCACAGATACGCAGTATTTT. Protein: CASCRTNPSTDTQYF. Complete variable domain (other parts from reference TRBV5-1 and TRBJ2-3): KAGVTQTPRYLIKTRGQQVTLSCSPISGHRSVSWYQQTPGQGLQFLFEYFSETQRNKGNFPGRFSGRQFSNSRSEMNVSTLELGDSALYLCASCRTNPSTDTQYFGPGTRLTVL.

This clonotype was detected only once. V and J are TRBV5-1 and TRBJ2-2; tentative D call: TRBD2 (6 bases). This CDR3 spans 18 amino acids. CDR1 is SGHRS, CDR2 YFSETQ, per germline. V was trimmed by 2 bases and J by 5 bases, leaving 22 bases between them. CDR3 protein: CASSLFPGGSVRTGELFF. The CDR3 nucleotides read TGCGCCAGCAGCTTATTCCCTGGGGGGTCAGTTCGAACCGGGGAGCTGTTTTTT.

This clonotype was found a few times. V is TRBV29-1 and J is TRBJ1-5; D is undetermined. CDR3 size: 12 residues. V dropped 7 bases and J dropped 2 bases, with 9 bases sitting between them. CDR1 and CDR2 from the germline V gene are SQVTM and ANQGSEA. CDR3: CSAGEGNQPQHF. The CDR3 bases are TGCAGCGCCGGAGAGGGCAATCAGCCCCAGCATTTT.

V gene TRBV7-6 combines with J gene TRBJ2-4, with D perhaps matching TRBD1 or TRBD2 (5 bases each). The CDR3 has 15 residues. Trimming cost V 2 bases and J 5 bases, with 13 bases left between them. The germline V gene encodes CDR1 SGHVS and CDR2 FNYEAQ. The CDR3 sequence is CASSLSGRLENIQYF. CDR3 nucleotide sequence: TGTGCCAGCAGCTTATCGGGACGTTTGGAAAACATTCAGTACTTC.